The 32 T cell receptor beta chains given below trace back to one sample, sequenced in a study of blood T cells in healthy people across ages. A J-beta primer mix and a sample-barcoded 5' primer were used in a second PCR of about 7 to 12 cycles. TCRdb re-analysed the 5' RACE reads in MiXCR, keeping a single row per CDR3 protein. The sample consists of roughly 1.5 million distinct CDR3 sequences, 40% to 45% of them appearing once. Source material: blood. Receptor source: a woman between 18 and 30 years old in good health.

This clonotype appeared a few times. CDR3 DNA sequence: TGTGCCAGCAGTTACCAGGGTTCTCTCCACGAGCAGTACTTC. Protein product: CASSYQGSLHEQYF. The J gene is TRBJ2-4, the V gene TRBV6-2 or TRBV6-3; D might be TRBD1 (5 bases). The J call is doubtful: the DNA matches TRBJ2-7 better. The CDR3 has 14 amino acids. Germline CDR1 MNHEY, CDR2 SVGEGT.

This clonotype was seen a few times. This may be a read error: a much more frequent sequence differs by one nucleotide. CDR3 nucleotides: TGTGCCAGCAGTGGGACTAGCGGGAGGTACGAGCAGTACTTC. This gives the protein CASSGTSGRYEQYF. The V call is TRBV6-5, the J call TRBJ2-7; 15 bases map to TRBD2. In germline, CDR1 is MNHEY, CDR2 SVGAGI. V lost 5 bases, J lost 4 bases, and 0 bases stayed unmatched. The length of the CDR3 is 14 residues.

For this clonotype: A much larger clone lies one base from this, so it may be a read error. This is likely a read error, given that the CDR3 carries no conserved phenylalanine or tryptophan at its end. V and J are TRBV3-1 and TRBJ1-2; TRBD1 agrees at 7 bases. The V gene end was trimmed by 1 base and the J gene end by 5 bases; junction bases not matched to a gene: 7. This CDR3 is 15 amino acids long. Germline loops: CDR1 LGHDT, CDR2 YNNKEL (reference sequence). The CDR3 DNA is TGTGCCAGCAGCCAAGGGACAGGCTACTTTTATGGCTACACCGTC. It codes for CASSQGTGYFYGYTV.

This chain connects TRBV20-1 to TRBJ2-5; D ambiguous. Germline CDR1 is DFQATT and CDR2 is SNEGSKA (reference sequence). V lost 6 bases and J 11 bases, leaving 22 bases between the germline ends. The CDR3 consists of 13 residues. The CDR3 sequence is CSALESASKVQYF. The CDR3 bases are TGCAGTGCCCTCGAATCTGCCTCGAAGGTTCAGTACTTC.

The chain recombines TRBV4-1 with TRBJ2-7; TRBD2 matches 16 bases. This CDR3 has 19 residues. Germline CDR1 and CDR2: MGHRA and YSYEKL. Trimming cost V 2 bases and J 0 bases; bases outside gene matches: 7. For the CDR3, the DNA is TGCGCCAGCAGCCAACAACCCGGGACTAGCGGGAGGGCCTCCTACGAGCAGTACTTC. Its protein is CASSQQPGTSGRASYEQYF.

This clonotype has a handful of counts. The chain uses TRBV9 and TRBJ2-3; D remains ambiguous. Looked up from germline, CDR1 is SGDLS and CDR2 is YYNGEE. CDR3 size: 16 residues. Trimming removed 0 bases from V and 2 bases from J, with 13 bases in between. In nucleotides, the CDR3 is TGTGCCAGCAGCGTAGTGGGTAGCCCTAACACAGATACGCAGTATTTT. This gives the protein CASSVVGSPNTDTQYF.

The V call is TRBV27, the J call TRBJ2-7, with TRBD2 as a possible D gene (6 bases). The CDR3 extends over 16 amino acids. CDR1 MNHEY and CDR2 SMNVEV come from the germline V gene (reference sequence). V gave up 0 bases and J gave up 2 bases, with 14 bases separating them. In DNA form, the CDR3 reads TGTGCCAGCAGTTTATCGAAGGGACTTAACACCTACGAGCAGTACTTC. Amino acids: CASSLSKGLNTYEQYF.

The rearrangement links TRBV19 to TRBJ2-5; 7 positions agree with TRBD1. The CDR3 runs 15 residues. Trimming at V came to 1 base and at J to 1 base, leaving 3 bases not matched to a gene. Germline values: CDR1 LNHDA, CDR2 SQIVND (reference sequence). CDR3 in amino acids: CASSIAGTAQETQYF. CDR3 sequence (DNA): TGTGCCAGTAGTATAGCGGGGACAGCCCAAGAGACCCAGTACTTC.

The V and J genes are TRBV7-3 and TRBJ2-1, with a possible D match to TRBD2 (6 bases). Germline CDR1 is SGHTA and CDR2 is FQGTGA. The CDR3 totals 15 residues. V dropped 5 bases and J dropped 9 bases, with 20 bases sitting between them. This CDR3 is CASSPGGAPLGEQFF. CDR3 nucleotide sequence: TGTGCCAGCAGCCCCGGGGGAGCCCCACTCGGTGAGCAGTTCTTC.

The V gene is TRBV7-2, the J gene TRBJ2-7; TRBD2 is a possible D gene (6 bases). This CDR3 region has 15 residues. V shed 2 bases and J shed 4 bases, with 15 bases lying between them. Germline CDR1 and CDR2: SGHTA and FQGNSA. CDR3 protein: CASSLRPAGRYEQYF. The CDR3 nucleotides are TGTGCCAGCAGCTTAAGGCCCGCGGGGAGGTACGAGCAGTACTTC.

The chain joins TRBV29-1 to TRBJ1-5, with a tentative D call TRBD1 (6 bases). V lost 4 bases and J lost 0, with 7 bases in between. CDR1 and CDR2 (germline): SQVTM, ANQGSEA. The CDR3 runs 13 residues. CDR3 protein: CSVGQASNQPQHF. CDR3 coding DNA: TGCAGCGTTGGACAGGCTAGCAATCAGCCCCAGCATTTT.

This clonotype was seen more than once but under ten times. The chain couples TRBV4-1 to TRBJ2-2; D possibly corresponds to TRBD2 (5 bases). Per germline, CDR1 MGHRA and CDR2 YSYEKL. The CDR3 extends over 15 amino acids. Trimming pared 2 bases from V and 0 bases from J, leaving 7 bases between. The CDR3 nucleotides are TGCGCCAGCAGCCAACCGGGGACGAACACCGGGGAGCTGTTTTTT. Residues: CASSQPGTNTGELFF.

The chain carries TRBV4-2 and TRBJ1-2, with TRBD1 matching over 7 bases. CDR1 LGHNA and CDR2 YNFKEQ come from the germline V gene. V shed 0 bases, J shed 10 bases, and the junction held 11 bases outside the gene matches. This CDR3 has 15 residues. The DNA for the CDR3 is TGTGCCAGCAGCCAAGAGCTGACAGGGTACTCGGCCTACACCTTC. It is translated as CASSQELTGYSAYTF.

The chain links TRBV6-5 to TRBJ2-5; 7 bases fit TRBD2. From germline, CDR1 is MNHEY and CDR2 SVGAGI. The V and J ends lost 2 bases and 2 bases, in that order; junction bases with no gene match: 8. This CDR3 is 16 amino acids long. The CDR3 bases are TGTGCCAGCAGTTACCGGGTCGCTAGCGGTCAAGAGACCCAGTACTTC. Protein: CASSYRVASGQETQYF.

This clonotype came up a few times. The chain combines TRBV12-3 or TRBV12-4 with TRBJ2-3; tentatively, D is TRBD1 or TRBD2 (5 bases each). V lost 7 bases and J lost 2, with 19 bases in between. The CDR3 has 16 amino acids. Here the CDR3 DNA reads TGTGCCAGCACCCGTGGGACCCTCGTATCCACAGATACGCAGTATTTT. It yields the protein CASTRGTLVSTDTQYF.

V is TRBV20-1 and J is TRBJ2-3; D remains unclear. CDR1 DFQATT and CDR2 SNEGSKA come from the germline V gene (reference sequence). Trimming removed 5 bases from V and 6 bases from J, with 12 bases in between. There are 12 residues in the CDR3. The CDR3 loop reads CSAVSGRDTQYF. CDR3 DNA: TGCAGTGCTGTGAGTGGGCGGGATACGCAGTATTTT.

The CDR3 protein is CATSGIWEREDTGELFF. The CDR3 DNA follows: TGTGCCACCAGTGGTATTTGGGAGCGGGAGGATACCGGGGAGCTGTTTTTT. This chain connects TRBV24-1 to TRBJ2-2; 9 positions match TRBD2. Per the germline V gene, CDR1 is KGHDR and CDR2 is SFDVKD. CDR3 length: 17 residues. Trimming cost V 5 bases and J 5 bases; bases outside gene matches: 11.

CDR3 protein: CSATPSPSNQPQHF. CDR3 coding DNA: TGCAGTGCTACCCCCAGTCCAAGCAATCAGCCCCAGCATTTT. The chain employs TRBV20-1 and TRBJ1-5, with D hard to call. Trimming cost V 4 bases and J 1 base, with 11 bases left between them. This CDR3 contains 14 residues. Germline V gene sequence: CDR1 DFQATT, CDR2 SNEGSKA (reference sequence).

The J gene is TRBJ1-2, the V gene TRBV6-5; D might be TRBD1 (6 bases). Germline V gene lookup returns CDR1 MNHEY and CDR2 SVGAGI. The V and J ends lost 6 bases and 4 bases respectively, with 15 bases between them. The CDR3 extends over 14 amino acids. This CDR3 reads CASSPGGAAYGYTF. In DNA, the CDR3 is TGTGCCAGCAGCCCCGGGGGGGCTGCCTATGGCTACACCTTC.

At least ten counts were recorded for this clonotype. An end of the junction differs from the germline gene, which may be a read error. The V gene is TRBV5-1, the J gene TRBJ2-7; no clear D gene. Germline V gene lookup returns CDR1 SGHRS and CDR2 YFSETQ. The CDR3 extends over 13 amino acids. CDR3 sequence: CASSLASSYEQYF. The CDR3 DNA sequence: TGTGCCAGCAGCTTAGCCAGCTCCTACGAGCAGTACTTC. Full variable domain (rest looked up from reference TRBV5-1 and TRBJ2-7): KAGVTQTPRYLIKTRGQQVTLSCSPISGHRSVSWYQQTPGQGLQFLFEYFSETQRNKGNFPGRFSGRQFSNSRSEMNVSTLELGDSALYLCASSLASSYEQYFGPGTRLTVT.

The chain uses TRBV4-1 and TRBJ1-3; D call uncertain. The germline V gene encodes CDR1 MGHRA and CDR2 YSYEKL. The CDR3 totals 15 residues. V lost 6 bases and J 0 bases, leaving 12 bases between the germline ends. The CDR3 spells CASRFSQNSGNTIYF. CDR3 sequence (DNA): TGCGCCAGCAGATTCAGCCAAAACTCTGGAAACACCATATATTTT.

This clonotype was seen a few times. Germline and junction disagree at one end, which may indicate a read error. The chain links TRBV12-3 or TRBV12-4 to TRBJ2-1; D remains ambiguous. This CDR3 comprises 12 residues. CDR3 loop: CASSPRANEKFF. The CDR3 DNA follows: TGTGCCAGCAGTCCCCGGGCCAATGAGAAGTTCTTC.

In this sample, this clonotype turned up a few times. The chain couples TRBV5-1 to TRBJ1-2; tentative D call: TRBD1 (5 bases). The CDR3 loop spans 15 amino acids. V lost 1 base, J lost 6 bases, and 16 bases lay in between. Germline-derived CDR1 and CDR2 are SGHRS and YFSETQ. The CDR3 sequence is CASSLSVGADNGYTF. Written as DNA, the CDR3 is TGCGCCAGCAGCTTGTCGGTGGGCGCGGACAATGGCTACACCTTC.

V and J are TRBV20-1 and TRBJ2-4; D is unclear. Per germline, CDR1 DFQATT and CDR2 SNEGSKA (reference sequence). Between the trimmed V and J ends, which lost 2 bases and 5 bases, there was a span of 13 bases. This CDR3 is 14 amino acids long. In DNA form, the CDR3 reads TGCAGTGCTAGACTCAGCAGTGGAGAAAACATTCAGTACTTC. Amino acid sequence: CSARLSSGENIQYF.

The chain carries TRBV2 and TRBJ2-1, with 7 bases lining up with TRBD2. Germline V gene lookup returns CDR1 SNHLY and CDR2 FYNNEI. After removal of 7 bases from V and 4 bases from J, the junction contained 10 bases not matched to a gene. CDR3 length: 15 amino acids. CDR3 sequence: CASKADSGLYNEQFF. The CDR3 bases are TGTGCCAGCAAGGCCGATAGCGGGCTTTACAATGAGCAGTTCTTC.

This rearrangement joins TRBV27 to TRBJ1-2; D gene uncertain. Trimming took off 2 bases at V and 12 bases at J, with 13 bases between the two ends. The CDR3 spans 12 residues. Germline loops: CDR1 MNHEY, CDR2 SMNVEV (reference sequence). The CDR3 bases are TGTGCCAGCAGTTTAATCAGGTTGGGCCACACCTTC. This sequence encodes CASSLIRLGHTF.

In its sample, this clonotype was seen a few times. The rearrangement joins TRBV6-2 or TRBV6-3 to TRBJ2-1; D gene ambiguous. The CDR3 runs to 13 residues. Germline V CDR1 and CDR2: MNHEY, SVGEGT. Trimming stripped 6 bases from V and 3 bases from J, with 9 bases between. The CDR3 reads CASRPAVYNEQFF. In DNA, the CDR3 is TGTGCCAGCAGACCTGCAGTCTACAATGAGCAGTTCTTC.

The chain combines TRBV6-4 with TRBJ1-5, with D unresolved. V lost 10 bases and J lost 6, with 10 bases in between. The CDR3 totals 11 residues. CDR1 is MRHNA and CDR2 is SNTAGT in the germline V gene. The CDR3 region has the DNA TGTGCCAACCTGGCTGCTCAGCCCCAGCATTTT. Protein: CANLAAQPQHF.

This chain connects TRBV7-2 to TRBJ2-5, with TRBD1 matching over 7 bases. CDR3 length: 15 amino acids. Trimming took 5 bases from V and 2 from J; bases not matched to a gene: 8. Germline V gene sequence: CDR1 SGHTA, CDR2 FQGNSA. Written as DNA, the CDR3 is TGTGCCAGCAGCCCAACTTGGACAGGACAAGAGACCCAGTACTTC. This sequence encodes CASSPTWTGQETQYF.

The chain couples TRBV7-9 to TRBJ2-1; TRBD1 aligns across 7 bases. The length of the CDR3 is 14 residues. V shed 7 bases and J 13 bases; nucleotides not matched to a gene: 16. Germline lookup yields CDR1 SEHNR and CDR2 FQNEAQ (reference sequence). The CDR3, as DNA: TGTGCCAGCAAGTCGACAGGGACGTCAGAGACCCAGTTCTTC. The encoded protein is CASKSTGTSETQFF.

The chain's CDR3 is CASRWGQNYGYTF. CDR3 in DNA: TGTGCCAGCAGGTGGGGACAGAACTATGGCTACACCTTC. The chain uses TRBV6-2 or TRBV6-3 and TRBJ1-2, with 7 bases fitting TRBD1. The CDR3 spans 13 residues. After removal of 6 bases from V and 2 bases from J, the junction contained 3 bases not matched to a gene. Germline CDR1 MNHEY, CDR2 SVGEGT.

A few counts support this clonotype. The rearrangement links TRBV20-1 to TRBJ2-1; tentatively, D is TRBD1 (5 bases). The CDR3 runs 12 residues. Germline CDR1 and CDR2: DFQATT and SNEGSKA (reference sequence). The V and J ends lost 3 bases and 9 bases respectively, with 12 bases between them. The CDR3 reads CSASRIRAEQFF. The CDR3 DNA is TGCAGTGCTAGTAGAATCAGGGCTGAGCAGTTCTTC.